Listed below are T cell receptor beta chains from one sample, sequenced in a study of T cells of healthy individuals. In TCRdb, the 5' RACE reads were re-called with MiXCR into one record per CDR3 protein. The repertoire holds about 96,000 distinct CDR3 sequences, 17% seen once, with roughly 6.2% in the top ten. The receptors here all came from a human donor in good health. Each CDR3 is given with its conserved first and last residue. The D gene is left open where the match is weak. Expanded clones get a size class; other rows say once, few or many, or leave the size out.

j_gene: TRBJ2-1
v_gene: TRBV12-3/TRBV12-4
d_gene: TRBD2
abundance: .
CDR3nt: TGTGCCAGCACCCAACTAGCGAATGAGCAGTTCTTC
CDR3aa: CASTQLANEQFF

j_gene: TRBJ2-1
v_gene: TRBV6-5
d_gene: TRBD2
abundance: many
CDR3nt: TGTGCCAGCAGTTACTCGAGGTGGACTAGCGGGGGACTCTACAATGAGCAGTTCTTC
CDR3aa: CASSYSRWTSGGLYNEQFF

j_gene: TRBJ1-2
v_gene: TRBV20-1
d_gene: .
abundance: few
CDR3nt: TGCAGTGCTAGAGATACAGCGTACTATGGCTACACCTTC
CDR3aa: CSARDTAYYGYTF

j_gene: TRBJ2-1
v_gene: TRBV20-1
d_gene: .
abundance: many
CDR3nt: TGCAGTGCACTGACAGCGGACCTAAGAAATGAGCAGTTCTTC
CDR3aa: CSALTADLRNEQFF

j_gene: TRBJ2-7
v_gene: TRBV28
d_gene: .
abundance: .
CDR3nt: TGTGCCAGCAGGCTCCACCAGGGGTCCTACGAGCAGTACTTC
CDR3aa: CASRLHQGSYEQYF

j_gene: TRBJ2-5
v_gene: TRBV10-3
d_gene: .
abundance: many
CDR3nt: TGTGCCATCAGTGTTGAGGAAGAGACCCAGTACTTC
CDR3aa: CAISVEEETQYF

j_gene: TRBJ2-5
v_gene: TRBV6-2/TRBV6-3
d_gene: .
abundance: many
CDR3nt: TGTGCCAGCGCCGGGGAACAGTTGAAGCCCCAGTACTTC
CDR3aa: CASAGEQLKPQYF

j_gene: TRBJ2-7
v_gene: TRBV10-3
d_gene: .
abundance: many
CDR3nt: TGTGCCATCAGGGGGACGGAGAGCTCCTACGAGCAGTACTTC
CDR3aa: CAIRGTESSYEQYF

j_gene: TRBJ2-5
v_gene: TRBV2
d_gene: .
abundance: few
CDR3nt: TGTGCCAGCGATAGAAGGGTTCAAGAGACCCAGTACTTC
CDR3aa: CASDRRVQETQYF

j_gene: TRBJ2-5
v_gene: TRBV10-3
d_gene: .
abundance: many
CDR3nt: TGTGCCATCAGTTATGGGGGCGAACAAGAGACCCAGTACTTC
CDR3aa: CAISYGGEQETQYF

j_gene: TRBJ2-2
v_gene: TRBV9
d_gene: .
abundance: .
CDR3nt: TGTGCCAGCAGCGTCGGAGGGCCGTTGGGGCACACCGGGGAGCTGTTTTTT
CDR3aa: CASSVGGPLGHTGELFF

j_gene: TRBJ1-1
v_gene: TRBV5-5
d_gene: .
abundance: few
CDR3nt: TGTGCCAGCAGCCCCCTTGGGGGCCCCACTGAAGCTTTCTTT
CDR3aa: CASSPLGGPTEAFF

j_gene: TRBJ1-1
v_gene: TRBV10-3
d_gene: .
abundance: many
CDR3nt: TGTGCCATCAGTGATGTGGGGAACACTGAAGCTTTCTTT
CDR3aa: CAISDVGNTEAFF

j_gene: TRBJ1-1
v_gene: TRBV10-3
d_gene: TRBD1
abundance: many
CDR3nt: TGTGCCACCCGAGGGGGGCAGGGACAGGAGAACACTGAAGCTTTCTTT
CDR3aa: CATRGGQGQENTEAFF

j_gene: TRBJ1-5
v_gene: TRBV5-1
d_gene: .
abundance: .
CDR3nt: TGCGCCAGCAGCTTGGGGCAGGGGCATCAGCCCCAGCATTTT
CDR3aa: CASSLGQGHQPQHF

j_gene: TRBJ2-7
v_gene: TRBV28
d_gene: TRBD2
abundance: few
CDR3nt: TGTGCCAGCGGCCTAGCGGGGCCCTCCTACGAGCAGTACTTC
CDR3aa: CASGLAGPSYEQYF

j_gene: TRBJ2-7
v_gene: TRBV20-1
d_gene: .
abundance: few
CDR3nt: TGCAGTGCTAGAGCAACCCCGGAGCCCCCCGAGCAGTACTTC
CDR3aa: CSARATPEPPEQYF

j_gene: TRBJ2-1
v_gene: TRBV7-9
d_gene: .
abundance: few
CDR3nt: TGTGCCAGCAGCTCCCAGGAGGGGGCCTGGCGCAATGAGCAGTTCTTC
CDR3aa: CASSSQEGAWRNEQFF

j_gene: TRBJ2-1
v_gene: TRBV15
d_gene: .
abundance: .
CDR3nt: TGTGCCACCAGCAGAGATGCGGGATCGGGTAATGAGCAGTTCTTC
CDR3aa: CATSRDAGSGNEQFF

j_gene: TRBJ2-5
v_gene: TRBV12-3/TRBV12-4
d_gene: .
abundance: few
CDR3nt: TGTGCCAGCAGTTTAAGGATAGAGACCCAGTACTTC
CDR3aa: CASSLRIETQYF

j_gene: TRBJ1-1
v_gene: TRBV6-5
d_gene: TRBD1
abundance: .
CDR3nt: TGTGCCAGCAGAAGGGGGCGGGAAACTGAAGCTTTCTTT
CDR3aa: CASRRGRETEAFF

j_gene: TRBJ1-4
v_gene: TRBV15
d_gene: .
abundance: few
CDR3nt: TGTGCCACCAGCAGAGATATCAGGGTGGGGGAAAAACTGTTTTTT
CDR3aa: CATSRDIRVGEKLFF

j_gene: TRBJ2-1
v_gene: TRBV7-2
d_gene: TRBD2
abundance: many
CDR3nt: TGTGCCAGCAGAACTAGCGGGAGGACTTACAATGAGCAGTTCTTC
CDR3aa: CASRTSGRTYNEQFF

j_gene: TRBJ2-1
v_gene: TRBV14
d_gene: .
abundance: .
CDR3nt: TGTGCCAGCAGCCAGGTCTACAGGGCTTACAATGAGCAGTTCTTC
CDR3aa: CASSQVYRAYNEQFF

j_gene: TRBJ2-7
v_gene: TRBV4-1
d_gene: .
abundance: many
CDR3nt: TGCGCCAGCAGCCAAGTTCGGTCGATGGGTGAGCAGTACTTC
CDR3aa: CASSQVRSMGEQYF

j_gene: TRBJ2-5
v_gene: TRBV18
d_gene: TRBD1
abundance: many
CDR3nt: TGTGCCAGCTCTCGTATGACAGGGGAAGAGACCCAGTACTTC
CDR3aa: CASSRMTGEETQYF

j_gene: TRBJ2-2
v_gene: TRBV20-1
d_gene: .
abundance: few
CDR3nt: TGCAGTGCTAGTAGGGGGGGGGGTTACACCGGGGAGCTGTTTTTT
CDR3aa: CSASRGGGYTGELFF

j_gene: TRBJ2-5
v_gene: TRBV7-8
d_gene: .
abundance: .
CDR3nt: TGTGCCAGCAGGGGATGGGAGACCCAGTACTTC
CDR3aa: CASRGWETQYF

j_gene: TRBJ2-1
v_gene: TRBV6-1
d_gene: .
abundance: few
CDR3nt: TGTGCCAGCAGTGAAAGCACCTACAATGAGCAGTTCTTC
CDR3aa: CASSESTYNEQFF

j_gene: TRBJ2-7
v_gene: TRBV10-3
d_gene: .
abundance: few
CDR3nt: TGTGCCATCAGTCGGACCTCCCGGCCCTACGAGCAGTACTTC
CDR3aa: CAISRTSRPYEQYF

j_gene: TRBJ2-7
v_gene: TRBV20-1
d_gene: .
abundance: many
CDR3nt: TGCAGTGCAGCGGTTTACGAGCAGTACTTC
CDR3aa: CSAAVYEQYF